This section outlines one TCR beta chain sequence together with its context. Its antigen target is currently unknown. Qualities for individual bases were not recorded, and no much larger clone is one base off. This sample was included in a study of blood T cell repertoires in COVID-19 (dated by TCRdb to about 2020). For context, the study as a whole: The collaborator samples originated in the United States, Italy and Spain and spanned the acute and convalescent phases of COVID-19. The prospective study material was composed of cDNA or gDNA derived from T cells, B-cell-depleted T cells, or PBMCs. Deeply sampled blood TCRbeta repertoires from subjects exposed to, actively infected with, or recovered from COVID-19 were included in the dataset. The repertoires were released in a freely available public database meant as a resource for research on the immune response to SARS-CoV-2. The samples were drawn from two sources: the first 160 participants of the ongoing ImmuneRACE study, and about 1,300 subjects contributed by 6 global collaborators. The sample metadata nearly always contained a de-identified subject ID, COVID-19 status, age in years and sex. Where available, HLA class I and class II types were taken from metadata supplied by the sample provider and were not determined by assay-based typing. Broader findings and caveats from the paper: The quantity of clinical and demographic metadata differed by source and by participant and was supplied without curation.

Inclusive of the bounding cysteine and phenylalanine, the CDR3 is 15 residues long. Kept here is only the CDR3 DNA, which spans 45 bases and is read in frame from base 1. Reading the germline V gene gives CDR1 SGHTA and CDR2 FQGTGA. V and J lose 1 base and 4 bases, and a span of 13 bases separates them. In Seattle, one collaborating source enrolled patients while the infection was active and tracked those patients longitudinally over the course of disease. The collaborating institutions used their own protocols to collect whole blood in K2EDTA tubes. Collaborator samples were shipped for TCRbeta analysis as frozen whole blood, isolated PBMCs, or DNA extracted from either sample type. TCRbeta CDR3 regions were amplified from genomic DNA by means of the immunoSEQ Assay, a bias-controlled multiplex PCR. As for the authors' bioinformatics: The number of nucleated cells in each sample was estimated by amplification of reference gene primers within the assay. Sequence reads were collapsed and filtered to measure the absolute abundance of every unique TCRbeta CDR3 rearrangement. For each sample, productive Simpson clonality was calculated as the square root of Simpson's diversity index over productive rearrangements. The table comes from immuneACCESS by way of TCRdb, which keeps in-frame sequences with V and J called. Part of the clones is missing from these tables; in studies checked, under half for an unresolved V gene and the rest for unknown reasons. D and trimming were read from the DNA, whereas the V and J calls and clone size are those reported in that table. This sample is represented by roughly 150,000 clones; almost 85% of them were singletons. 2.5% to 3% of the sample comes from the top ten.

This receptor chain uses TRBV7-3 and TRBJ1-1; TRBD1 is perhaps the D gene, given 6 matching bases. This clonotype originated in a woman over 75 with COVID-19, enrolled during active disease. Sequencing input: peripheral blood. The CDR3 reads CASSLIAGAGTEAFF. The DNA sequence reads TGTGCCAGCAGCTTAATTGCGGGGGCGGGCACTGAAGCTTTCTTT.